Here is one T cell receptor beta chain with its context. Clones were sequenced by immunoSEQ multiplex PCR, and TCRdb holds only the in-frame ones, with some missing. The table shows approximately 80,000 clones, with 90% to 95% occurring only once. The data originate from a study of T cell changes during pregnancy in multiple sclerosis. This CDR3 spans 16 amino acids. Germline-derived CDR1 and CDR2 are SEHNR and FQNEAQ (reference sequence). V shed 5 bases and J 0 bases; nucleotides not matched to a gene: 7. The source of this sequence is a female donor in good health, enrolled as a control in a pregnancy study. The chain is built from TRBV7-9 and TRBJ1-3, with TRBD1 matching over 7 bases. The source was peripheral blood, collected in the second trimester of pregnancy. CDR3: CASSEGQSLSGNTIYF. DNA of the CDR3: TGTGCCAGCAGCGAGGGACAGTCGCTCTCTGGAAACACCATATATTTT.